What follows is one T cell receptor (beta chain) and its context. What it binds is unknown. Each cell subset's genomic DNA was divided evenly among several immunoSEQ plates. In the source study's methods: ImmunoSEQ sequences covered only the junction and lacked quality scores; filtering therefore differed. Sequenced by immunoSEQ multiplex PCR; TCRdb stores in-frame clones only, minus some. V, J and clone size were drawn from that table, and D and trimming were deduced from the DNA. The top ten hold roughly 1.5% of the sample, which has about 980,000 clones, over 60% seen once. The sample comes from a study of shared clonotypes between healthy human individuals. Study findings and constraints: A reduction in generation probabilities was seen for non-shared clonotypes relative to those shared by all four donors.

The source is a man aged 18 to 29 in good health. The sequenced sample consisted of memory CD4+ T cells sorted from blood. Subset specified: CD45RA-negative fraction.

CDR3 DNA: TGTGCCAGCATGGGACAGGTTAATGAAAAACTGTTTTTT. Translated, it gives CASMGQVNEKLFF. The rearrangement uses TRBV2 and TRBJ1-4; 8 bases agree with TRBD1. V was pared by 7 bases and J by 4 bases, with 2 bases of the junction left unmatched. The CDR3 loop spans 13 amino acids. CDR1 and CDR2 from the germline V gene are SNHLY and FYNNEI.